This T cell receptor beta chain was found in a study of T cells in Graves' hyperthyroidism and ophthalmopathy (dated by TCRdb to the late 2010s). About the investigation overall: TCR V-J signatures able to tell the groups apart were searched for in a discovery cohort of 90 to 100 patients, of whom 40 to 45 had Graves' ophthalmopathy and around 56 had stable Graves' hyperthyroidism. An independent validation cohort of fewer than 20 hyperthyroidism patients and some 15 patients who later progressed to ophthalmopathy tested prospective prediction of ophthalmopathy. The 85 to 100 discovery patients were divided at random into training and test sets in a 7:3 ratio. Thyroid tissue and blood T-cell repertoires from several Graves' hyperthyroidism patients were also compared in the study. After sampling, hyperthyroidism patients received methimazole starting at 30 mg daily, and ophthalmopathy patients received high-dose intravenous methylprednisolone. According to the paper, TCR Vbeta CDR3 sequencing was carried out on approximately 140 peripheral blood samples, which came from over 40 ophthalmopathy, roughly 75 hyperthyroidism and about 17 progressor patients.

Including the terminal cysteine and phenylalanine, the CDR3 comprises 18 residues. Only the CDR3 DNA stays, 54 bases, in frame from base 1. V ends up 1 base short and J 8 bases short, with an unmatched junction base count of 18. Looking up the germline V gene yields CDR1 SGHVS and CDR2 FQNEAQ. Exclusion was applied to patients with uncontrolled infections, other autoimmune diseases, pregnancy or lactation. Diagnoses relied on clinical symptoms, serum thyroxine and TRAb, thyroid ultrasound and orbital computed tomography. Total RNA was extracted using Trizol reagent, and RNA quality was assessed on an Agilent 2100 Bioanalyzer. This clonotype was counted only a few times. Its antigen remains undetermined. Per-nucleotide qualities are absent, and no much larger clonotype sits a single base away. The TCR beta CDR3 regions were amplified from RNA transcripts. The TCR CDR3 was subjected to a first round of RT-PCR using the HTBI primer set and the Qiagen OneStep RT-PCR kit. Libraries were constructed in a second round of multiplex PCR, after which size selection and purification were performed. Paired-end sequencing of the libraries was performed with 100 bp reads on an Illumina HiSeq2000. The paper's processing steps were these. SOAPnuke was used to process the raw data, removing reads that contained adapters or uncalled bases, had a mean Phred below 15, or lacked an exact match to the constant primer or identifier. COPE v1.2.5 was used to merge the high-quality paired reads, and each unique nucleotide sequence was defined as a clonotype. MiTCR v1.1 was used to align clonotypes to the IMGT TRBV, TRBD and TRBJ reference segments. The analysis included only V-J combinations with a frequency above 0.0001, which together covered 98% to 99.2% of the repertoires. A TCS score was defined as the ratio between F50 (clonal expansion) and ExV (chaos), using BLOSUM62-based TCRdist between CDR3 peptides within each V-J. Welch's t-statistics and random forest reduced approximately 520 V-J features to 13, which were used in a naive Bayes classifier (R e1071). Thyroid-blood repertoire similarity was quantified with the Morisita-Horn index. TCRdb cleaned the public reads at Q25 with fastp, built clones with MiXCR and kept in-frame beta chains. Here each entry gathers all rows of one CDR3 protein and keeps the most common genes and DNA. These V and J calls derive from TCRdb rather than the authors' analysis. Present in this sample are 480,000 or so distinct CDR3 sequences, over 35% of which were seen just once. About 45% of the sample belongs to the ten largest clones.

General study outcomes and caveats: Most expanded thyroid clonotypes (frequency above 0.001) were also detected in blood, suggesting blood repertoires may reflect thyroid immune responses. No statistical method was used to fix the sample size in advance, and group allocation was not hidden from the investigators. In validation, progression to ophthalmopathy was predicted by the model with approximately 67% sensitivity and roughly 76% specificity, a median of 6.5 months before onset. A model built on a 13 V-J signature distinguished ophthalmopathy from stable hyperthyroidism, reaching around 90% sensitivity and 81.08% specificity in cross-validation and 80%/75% in testing.

Specimen: peripheral blood or thyroid tissue (not recorded which). Recombination joined TRBV7-8 with TRBJ2-3; the junction holds 7 bases that match TRBD2. This receptor was identified in an adult woman with Graves' disease, either hyperthyroidism or ophthalmopathy (not recorded which). The nucleotides are TGTGCCAGCAGCTTAGTGTCGGAGGCGGGAGTTTCCTTGGGTACGCAGTATTTT. It translates to CASSLVSEAGVSLGTQYF. Reference TRBV7-8 and TRBJ2-3 proteins supply the regions before and after the CDR3; the full variable domain is: GAGVSQSPRYKVAKRGQDVALRCDPISGHVSLFWYQQALGQGPEFLTYFQNEAQLDKSGLPSDRFFAERPEGSVSTLKIQRTQQEDSAVYLCASSLVSEAGVSLGTQYFGPGTRLTVL.